Presented here are 23 T cell receptor beta chains from one specimen sequenced in a study of T cells after yellow fever vaccination. TCRdb itself ran the 5' RACE reads through MiXCR, one entry per CDR3 protein. The sample records 600,000 to 750,000 distinct CDR3 sequences, about 12% being singletons. Material: PBMCs, obtained on the day of the yellow fever booster vaccination. All receptors come from a young man who received the YFV17D yellow fever vaccine.

This chain connects TRBV6-5 to TRBJ1-1; 9 nucleotides align to TRBD1. Germline V gene data show CDR1 as MNHEY and CDR2 as SVGAGI. The CDR3 runs 16 residues. Germline trimming cut 4 bases from V and 3 bases from J; bases unmatched to any gene: 9. This CDR3 reads CASSFLQGAGDTEAFF. CDR3 in DNA: TGTGCCAGCAGTTTCCTACAGGGGGCTGGGGACACTGAAGCTTTCTTT.

The chain combines TRBV3-1 with TRBJ2-7; 11 nucleotides agree with TRBD2. CDR3 length equals 17 residues. With 0 bases clipped from V and 0 bases from J, the junction kept 4 bases outside the gene matches. Germline V gives CDR1 LGHDT, CDR2 YNNKEL (reference sequence). The CDR3 nucleotides are TGTGCCAGCAGCCAAGATGAACTAGCGGGAGTCTCCTACGAGCAGTACTTC. It encodes CASSQDELAGVSYEQYF.

This clonotype was seen a handful of times. The genes are TRBV6-5 and TRBJ2-7, with 8 positions matching TRBD1. V lost 7 bases and J lost 5; bases outside the gene matches: 10. This CDR3 spans 14 amino acids. The germline CDR1 and CDR2 sequences are MNHEY and SVGAGI. The CDR3 coding sequence is TGTGCCAGCAAGTTCGGTGGACAGGGCCACGAGCAGTACTTC. It yields the protein CASKFGGQGHEQYF.

This clonotype was seen a handful of times. The V gene is TRBV19, the J gene TRBJ2-3, with D maybe TRBD2 (5 bases). Trimming stripped 3 bases from V and 2 bases from J, with 9 bases between. The CDR3 contains 14 residues. CDR1 is LNHDA and CDR2 is SQIVND in the germline V gene (reference sequence). The CDR3 loop reads CASSIERFTDTQYF. DNA for the CDR3: TGTGCCAGTAGTATCGAGCGGTTCACAGATACGCAGTATTTT. Combining the CDR3 with reference TRBV19 and TRBJ2-3 gives the whole variable domain DGGITQSPKYLFRKEGQNVTLSCEQNLNHDAMYWYRQDPGQGLRLIYYSQIVNDFQKGDIAEGYSVSREKKESFPLTVTSAQKNPTAFYLCASSIERFTDTQYFGPGTRLTVL.

The chain combines TRBV5-1 with TRBJ2-3, with a tentative D call TRBD2 (6 bases). Germline V CDR1 and CDR2: SGHRS, YFSETQ. The CDR3 runs 15 residues. Trimming cost V 0 bases and J 4 bases, with 12 bases left between them. Written as DNA, the CDR3 is TGCGCCAGCAGCTTGGCCGGGAGATTGGCAGATACGCAGTATTTT. As protein: CASSLAGRLADTQYF.

The chain employs TRBV20-1 and TRBJ2-1, with TRBD1 matching 9 bases. The germline V gene has CDR1 DFQATT and CDR2 SNEGSKA (reference sequence). The CDR3 loop spans 15 amino acids. Losses at the gene ends were 2 bases for V and 8 bases for J; bases not matched to a gene: 10. The CDR3 region is CSARHRDRVFDEQFF. The CDR3 DNA sequence: TGCAGTGCTAGACACCGGGACAGGGTGTTCGATGAGCAGTTCTTC.

This clonotype was seen more than once but under ten times. The genes are TRBV6-5 and TRBJ1-5; D remains ambiguous. Germline V lookup: CDR1 MNHEY, CDR2 SVGAGI. There are 15 residues in the CDR3. Deletions cut 2 bases from V and 0 bases from J, with 8 bases between. The CDR3 protein is CASSYGRHSNQPQHF. CDR3 sequence (DNA): TGTGCCAGCAGTTACGGCCGTCATAGCAATCAGCCCCAGCATTTT.

This clonotype came up a few times. Here the CDR3 DNA reads TGCGCCAGCAGGGGGGACGGCGGCGCCCCCAACGTCCTGACTTTC. This encodes CASRGDGGAPNVLTF. V and J are TRBV5-1 and TRBJ2-6, with D perhaps given as TRBD1 or TRBD2 (5 bases each). The CDR3 covers 15 residues. CDR1 and CDR2 from the germline V gene are SGHRS and YFSETQ. Trimming pared 5 bases from V and 8 bases from J, leaving 17 bases between.

This clonotype was counted between two and nine times. Here the CDR3 reads CASSLASGLGYEQYF. CDR3 bases: TGTGCCAGCAGCTTAGCGTCAGGACTAGGGTACGAGCAGTACTTC. The chain uses TRBV7-8 and TRBJ2-7; 7 bases are shared with TRBD2. Looked up from germline, CDR1 is SGHVS and CDR2 is FQNEAQ. J gave up 4 bases and V 0 bases, and 6 bases lay outside the gene matches. CDR3 size: 15 residues.

There are a few counts of this clonotype. This sequence joins TRBV4-3 and TRBJ2-7; 7 positions match TRBD1. Germline CDR1 is LGHNA and CDR2 is YSLEER. The CDR3 totals 16 residues. Germline trimming cut 3 bases from V and 1 base from J; bases unmatched to any gene: 9. Here the CDR3 DNA reads TGCGCCAGCAGCCAGGCGTGGGACAGTTCTTCCTACGAGCAGTACTTC. It is translated as CASSQAWDSSSYEQYF.

This sequence joins TRBV7-6 and TRBJ2-3; 9 bases line up with TRBD2. Trimming took 5 bases from V and 4 from J; bases not matched to a gene: 10. The V gene's germline CDR1 is SGHVS and CDR2 FNYEAQ. The CDR3 contains 16 residues. The CDR3 nucleotides are TGTGCCAGCAGCACCCCCGGCGGGGGGGTGGCAGATACGCAGTATTTT. It specifies CASSTPGGGVADTQYF. The whole variable domain, filled in from reference TRBV7-6 and TRBJ2-3, reads GAGVSQSPRYKVTKRGQDVALRCDPISGHVSLYWYRQALGQGPEFLTYFNYEAQQDKSGLPNDRFSAERPEGSISTLTIQRTEQRDSAMYRCASSTPGGGVADTQYFGPGTRLTVL.

This clonotype was seen only a few times. V and J are TRBV4-3 and TRBJ2-5, with D possibly called TRBD1 or TRBD2 (5 bases each). CDR3 length: 15 amino acids. Germline lookup yields CDR1 LGHNA and CDR2 YSLEER. The ends were cut back, 1 base at V and 7 bases at J, with 16 bases in the middle. The chain's CDR3 is CASSQGPGRAGTQYF. CDR3 nucleotide sequence: TGCGCCAGCAGCCAAGGACCGGGACGAGCAGGGACCCAGTACTTC.

The chain combines TRBV15 with TRBJ2-1; possible D gene TRBD1, 6 bases. The germline CDR1 and CDR2 sequences are LNHNV and YYDKDF (reference sequence). The CDR3 totals 13 residues. The ends were cut back, 5 bases at V and 9 bases at J, with 14 bases in the middle. The CDR3 here is CATSEGDGVEQFF. CDR3 in DNA: TGTGCCACCAGCGAGGGGGACGGCGTTGAGCAGTTCTTC. Looking up the rest from reference TRBV15 and TRBJ2-1 gives the full variable domain: DAMVIQNPRYQVTQFGKPVTLSCSQTLNHNVMYWYQQKSSQAPKLLFHYYDKDFNNEADTPDNFQSRRPNTSFCFLDIRSPGLGDTAMYLCATSEGDGVEQFFGPGTRLTVL.

V gene TRBV5-1 combines with J gene TRBJ2-2; D call uncertain. The V and J ends lost 3 bases and 6 bases respectively, with 18 bases between them. There are 16 residues in the CDR3. In germline, CDR1 is SGHRS, CDR2 YFSETQ. The CDR3 spells CASSSQVGSASGELFF. Here the CDR3 DNA reads TGCGCCAGCAGCTCCCAGGTGGGCTCGGCCTCCGGGGAGCTGTTTTTT.

V is TRBV9 and J is TRBJ2-1; a possible D gene is TRBD1 (5 bases). The length of the CDR3 is 16 residues. Trimming removed 0 bases at V and 0 bases at J, with 10 bases between. Germline assignment: CDR1 SGDLS and CDR2 YYNGEE. CDR3 residues: CASSVVGASSYNEQFF. In nucleotides, the CDR3 is TGTGCCAGCAGCGTAGTTGGGGCTAGCTCCTACAATGAGCAGTTCTTC.

Written as DNA, the CDR3 is TGCAGCGCGAATGACCGGGACACCATCAGGGAGCAGTTCTTC. This encodes CSANDRDTIREQFF. The chain has TRBV29-1 and TRBJ2-1, with a possible D match to TRBD1 (6 bases). V lost 7 bases, J lost 10 bases, and 23 bases lay in between. From germline, CDR1 is SQVTM and CDR2 ANQGSEA. This CDR3 spans 14 amino acids.

This clonotype was detected a few times. The chain uses TRBV6-4 and TRBJ2-1; 11 nucleotides align to TRBD2. Trimming removed 6 bases from V and 7 bases from J; junction bases left unmatched: 8. The germline V gene encodes CDR1 MRHNA and CDR2 SNTAGT. This CDR3 spans 15 amino acids. The CDR3 protein is CASRREGLAANEQFF. CDR3 nucleotide sequence: TGTGCCAGCAGAAGGGAGGGACTAGCGGCTAATGAGCAGTTCTTC.

In this sample, this clonotype turned up a few times. The rearrangement joins TRBV3-1 to TRBJ2-7; D not resolved. Germline CDR1 reads LGHDT; CDR2 reads YNNKEL (reference sequence). This CDR3 is 12 amino acids long. The ends were cut back, 0 bases at V and 9 bases at J, with 9 bases in the middle. Here the CDR3 reads CASSQDWRSQYF. The CDR3 DNA reads TGTGCCAGCAGCCAAGATTGGCGTTCGCAGTACTTC.

A few counts support this clonotype. V gene TRBV15 combines with J gene TRBJ2-6; D gene uncertain. This CDR3 comprises 13 residues. CDR1 and CDR2 from the germline V gene are LNHNV and YYDKDF (reference sequence). V gave up 6 bases and J gave up 0 bases, with 3 bases separating them. The CDR3 protein is CATSTSGANVLTF. The CDR3 DNA reads as TGTGCCACCAGTACCTCTGGGGCCAACGTCCTGACTTTC.

This chain connects TRBV6-2 or TRBV6-3 to TRBJ2-1, with D tentatively TRBD1 or TRBD2 (5 bases each). There are 15 residues in the CDR3. With 0 bases removed from V and 6 bases from J, the gap between germline ends came to 12 bases. Germline loops: CDR1 MNHEY, CDR2 SVGEGT. The DNA for the CDR3 is TGTGCCAGCAGTTACTCTGGGGGTAGAAGCAATGAGCAGTTCTTC. It codes for CASSYSGGRSNEQFF.

Concerning this clonotype: Here the CDR3 omits its conserved ending phenylalanine or tryptophan, so a read error is the likely source. This sequence joins TRBV29-1 and TRBJ1-1; no reliable D call. The CDR3 has 16 residues. Germline V lookup: CDR1 SQVTM, CDR2 ANQGSEA. V was clipped by 3 bases and J by 0 bases, with 17 bases between them. DNA of the CDR3: TGCAGCGTTGATGGCGGGATCCAGAGGATGAACACTGAAGCTTTCTAT. Protein product: CSVDGGIQRMNTEAFY.

This clonotype was recorded many times. This chain uses TRBV20-1 with TRBJ2-3; a possible D gene is TRBD2 (5 bases). The CDR3 is 16 residues long. V was trimmed by 0 bases and J by 4 bases, leaving 17 bases between them. CDR1 DFQATT and CDR2 SNEGSKA come from the germline V gene (reference sequence). CDR3 bases: TGCAGTGCTAGAGATGGCGGCCGAGGGCCCTCAGATACGCAGTATTTT. This encodes CSARDGGRGPSDTQYF.

This rearrangement joins TRBV19 to TRBJ2-2, with 12 nucleotides matching TRBD1. CDR1 is LNHDA and CDR2 is SQIVND in the germline V gene (reference sequence). This CDR3 is 15 amino acids long. Trimming cost V 5 bases and J 7 bases; bases outside gene matches: 5. For the CDR3, the DNA is TGTGCCAGTAGTTCGGGACAGGGGGCGTTCGGGGAGCTGTTTTTT. It specifies CASSSGQGAFGELFF.